This section outlines one TCR beta chain sequence together with its context. The specificity of this receptor is unknown. Base quality data are lacking; no much larger clone is found one base away. Looking up the germline V gene yields CDR1 LGHNA and CDR2 YNFKEQ. V loses 0 bases at its end and J loses 7 bases; junction bases beyond the gene matches: 6. The CDR3 goes from the cysteine to the phenylalanine over 16 residues. The kept DNA is CDR3 alone, 48 bases in frame from the first base. These data belong to a study of response to subunit inactivated influenza vaccine (dated by TCRdb to the late 2010s). In the study overall: Deep quantitative T cell receptor repertoire profiling was used in the study to track responses to a trivalent subunit inactivated influenza vaccine. Findings and caveats that apply to the study as a whole: According to the authors, only a limited number of new T cells may be recruited by each seasonal influenza vaccination.

The library was prepared using RT-PCR. Sequenced using an Illumina HiSeq 2500. In TCRdb, the public reads were trimmed at Q25 with fastp and aligned with MiXCR, with productive beta chains retained. Rows are unified per CDR3 protein, each entry keeping the most common DNA and genes. The sample table records 450,000 to 600,000 distinct CDR3 sequences; approximately 15% of these occur just once. The biggest ten clones account for approximately 3% of the sample. The sequence came from a man between 50 and 69 years old who received an inactivated influenza vaccine. Donor details come from another sample of the same person, matched by shared clones. The sequence links TRBV4-2 to TRBJ2-1; TRBD2 aligns with 10 central bases. The sample was CD4+ T cells sorted from PBMCs, taken about 23 months after vaccination. The CDR3 protein sequence reads: CASSQDSSGSGNEQFF. The nucleotide sequence reads TGTGCCAGCAGCCAAGATTCTAGCGGGAGTGGGAATGAGCAGTTCTTC.